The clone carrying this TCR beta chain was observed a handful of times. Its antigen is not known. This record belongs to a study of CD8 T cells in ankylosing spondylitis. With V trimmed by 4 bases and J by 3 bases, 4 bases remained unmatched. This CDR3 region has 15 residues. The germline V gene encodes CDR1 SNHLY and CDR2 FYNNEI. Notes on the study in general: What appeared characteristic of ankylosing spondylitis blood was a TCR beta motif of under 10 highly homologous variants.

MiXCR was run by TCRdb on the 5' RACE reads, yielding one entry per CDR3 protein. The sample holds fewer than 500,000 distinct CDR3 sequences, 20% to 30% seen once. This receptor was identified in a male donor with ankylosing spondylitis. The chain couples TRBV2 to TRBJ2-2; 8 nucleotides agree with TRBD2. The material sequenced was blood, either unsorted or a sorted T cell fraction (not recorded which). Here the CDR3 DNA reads TGTGCCAGCAGTGCCCCTAGCGGGTACACCGGGGAGCTGTTTTTT. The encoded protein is CASSAPSGYTGELFF.